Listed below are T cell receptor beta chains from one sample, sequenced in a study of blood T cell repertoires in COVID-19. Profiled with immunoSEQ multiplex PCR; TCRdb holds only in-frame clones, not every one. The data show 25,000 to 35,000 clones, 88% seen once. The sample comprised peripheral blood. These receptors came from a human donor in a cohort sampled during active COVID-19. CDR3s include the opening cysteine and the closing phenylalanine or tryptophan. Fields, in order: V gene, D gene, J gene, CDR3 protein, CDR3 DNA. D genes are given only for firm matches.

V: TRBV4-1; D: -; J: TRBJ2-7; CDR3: CASSQAYSRYEQYF; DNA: TGCGCCAGCAGCCAAGCGTACAGCCGCTACGAGCAGTACTTC
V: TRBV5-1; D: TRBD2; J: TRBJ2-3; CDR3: CASSKGLAGVSTDTQYF; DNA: TGCGCCAGCAGCAAGGGACTAGCGGGGGTTAGCACAGATACGCAGTATTTT
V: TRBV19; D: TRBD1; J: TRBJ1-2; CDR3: CASSTYGTGGGYTF; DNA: TGTGCCAGTAGTACCTACGGGACAGGGGGAGGCTACACCTTC
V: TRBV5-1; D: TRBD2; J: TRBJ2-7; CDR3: CASSFERGTSYEQYF; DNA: TGCGCCAGCAGCTTCGAGCGGGGCACCTCCTACGAGCAGTACTTC
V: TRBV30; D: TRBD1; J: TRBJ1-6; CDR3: CAWSIDRGTSYNSPLHF; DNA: TGTGCCTGGAGTATAGACAGGGGGACCTCCTATAATTCACCCCTCCACTTT
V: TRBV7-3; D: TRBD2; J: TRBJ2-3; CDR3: CASSPGGGRDTQYF; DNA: TGTGCCAGCAGCCCGGGGGGGGGTCGAGATACGCAGTATTTT
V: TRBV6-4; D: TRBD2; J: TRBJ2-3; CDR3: CASSDSAGGRADTQYF; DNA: TGTGCCAGCAGTGACTCTGCGGGGGGCAGGGCAGATACGCAGTATTTT
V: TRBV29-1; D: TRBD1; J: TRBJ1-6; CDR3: CSVAVGQGSSPLHF; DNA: TGCAGCGTTGCGGTGGGACAGGGGAGTTCACCCCTCCACTTT
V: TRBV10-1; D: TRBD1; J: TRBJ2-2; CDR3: CASSASGQGTGELFF; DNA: TGCGCCAGCAGTGCGTCGGGACAGGGCACCGGGGAGCTGTTTTTT
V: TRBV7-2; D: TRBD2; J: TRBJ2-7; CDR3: CASSVRLAAYYEQYF; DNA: TGTGCCAGCAGCGTAAGACTAGCGGCCTACTACGAGCAGTACTTC
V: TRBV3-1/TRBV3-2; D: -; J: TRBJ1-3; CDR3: CASSQRAFSGNTIYF; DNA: TGTGCCAGCAGCCAGCGGGCATTCTCTGGAAACACCATATATTTT
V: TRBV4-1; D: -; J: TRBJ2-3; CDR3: CASSLIGDRTDTQYF; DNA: TGCGCCAGCAGCCTCATCGGAGACCGCACAGATACGCAGTATTTT
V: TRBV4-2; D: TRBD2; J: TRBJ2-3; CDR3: CASSLLAGGDTDTQYF; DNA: TGTGCCAGCAGTCTACTAGCGGGGGGGGACACAGATACGCAGTATTTT
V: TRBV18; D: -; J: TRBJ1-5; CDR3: CASSPSPGDQPQHF; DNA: TGTGCCAGCTCACCCTCTCCAGGGGATCAGCCCCAGCATTTT